This TCR beta chain was identified in a study of blood T cell repertoires in COVID-19. Study summary: Samples taken during acute and convalescent COVID-19 were collected in the United States, Italy and Spain. In each case, the material was cDNA or gDNA derived from T cells, B-cell-depleted T cells, or PBMCs.

As processed by the authors: By means of reference gene primer amplification, nucleated cell counts were estimated. Sequenced by immunoSEQ multiplex PCR; TCRdb stores in-frame clones only, minus some. V, J and clone size are taken as reported in that table, and D and trimming were inferred from the DNA itself. The table lists 170,000 or so clones, 70% to 90% of them singletons. This clone has a single count. Germline V lookup: CDR1 MGHRA, CDR2 YSYEKL. The CDR3 covers 14 residues. Trimming took off 0 bases at V and 3 bases at J, with 9 bases between the two ends. Material for sequencing was peripheral blood. The receptor was derived from a man between 45 and 60 years old with active or convalescent COVID-19. The rearrangement links TRBV4-1 to TRBJ2-7; unclear D gene. CDR3 DNA: TGCGCCAGCAGCCAAGATCAACTTGGCTACGAGCAGTACTTC. Protein: CASSQDQLGYEQYF.